These 28 T cell receptor beta chains came from one sample sequenced in a study of graft-versus-host responses after intestinal transplantation. The protocol was immunoSEQ multiplex PCR, while the TCRdb copy is restricted to in-frame clones and leaves out a portion. The sample consists of approximately 85,000 clones, roughly 90% of them appearing once. What these receptors recognize is not known. The sequences come from unstimulated CD8+ T cells sorted from spleen or lymph node cells, collected before transplant. Receptors originate from a human donor who was the organ donor for an intestinal transplant.

The chain couples TRBV7-9 to TRBJ2-3; D gene unclear. The CDR3 totals 11 residues. CDR1 is SEHNR and CDR2 is FQNEAQ in the germline V gene (reference sequence). The ends were cut back, 3 bases at V and 4 bases at J, with 2 bases in the middle. This CDR3 is CASSFADTQYF. The DNA for the CDR3 is TGTGCCAGCAGCTTTGCAGATACGCAGTATTTT. Drawing the rest from reference TRBV7-9 and TRBJ2-3, the complete variable domain is DTGVSQNPRHKITKRGQNVTFRCDPISEHNRLYWYRQTLGQGPEFLTYFQNEAQLEKSRLLSDRFSAERPKGSFSTLEIQRTEQGDSAMYLCASSFADTQYFGPGTRLTVL.

V and J are TRBV19 and TRBJ2-1; D gene ambiguous. Trimming pared 1 base from V and 9 bases from J, leaving 7 bases between. This CDR3 spans 12 amino acids. Per the germline V gene, CDR1 is LNHDA and CDR2 is SQIVND (reference sequence). The CDR3 protein is CASSIGGTEQFF. The CDR3 DNA reads TGTGCCAGTAGTATAGGGGGAACTGAGCAGTTCTTC.

Remarks on this clone: A far more abundant clone sits one base away, making this likely a read error. Other DNA sequences of this sample code for an identical CDR3. This rearrangement joins TRBV5-4 to TRBJ2-7, with a possible D match to TRBD2 (6 bases). The V end lost 4 bases, the J end lost 6 bases, and 17 bases lay between the germline ends. CDR1 SGHNT and CDR2 YYREEE come from the germline V gene (reference sequence). The CDR3 spans 14 residues. CDR3 residues: CASSLPLTRGEQYF. DNA for the CDR3: TGTGCCAGCAGCCTACCTCTGACGCGGGGCGAGCAGTACTTC.

This clone was seen a single time. The rearrangement links TRBV4-1 to TRBJ1-1, with a weak D call TRBD1 (6 bases). V lost 0 bases, J lost 3 bases, and 11 bases lay in between. Germline-derived CDR1 and CDR2 are MGHRA and YSYEKL. The CDR3 spans 15 residues. The CDR3 coding sequence is TGCGCCAGCAGCCAAGAAGCTCACAGGGACACTGAAGCTTTCTTT. Its protein is CASSQEAHRDTEAFF.

The CDR3 DNA reads TGTGCCAGCAGGGACCGGGACAGGGGATATCATGAGCAGTTCTTC. Protein sequence: CASRDRDRGYHEQFF. The chain recombines TRBV6-6 with TRBJ2-1, with 10 nucleotides matching TRBD1. Germline V lookup: CDR1 MNHNY, CDR2 SVGAGI (reference sequence). This CDR3 has 15 amino acids. V shed 6 bases, J shed 8 bases, and the junction held 10 bases outside the gene matches.

J is TRBJ2-1 and V is TRBV7-6; D unclear. V lost 5 bases and J lost 5, with 7 bases in between. The V gene's germline CDR1 is SGHVS and CDR2 FNYEAQ. CDR3 size: 12 residues. Written as DNA, the CDR3 is TGTGCCAGCAGCGGGCTTCACAATGAGCAGTTCTTC. It specifies CASSGLHNEQFF.

V usage is TRBV2 and J usage is TRBJ1-3; 7 nucleotides line up with TRBD1. Trimming took 5 bases from V and 0 from J; bases not matched to a gene: 10. Germline CDR1 and CDR2: SNHLY and FYNNEI. The CDR3 contains 17 residues. The CDR3 protein is CASSRNRGELSGNTIYF. CDR3 nucleotides: TGTGCCAGCAGTCGTAACAGGGGAGAACTCTCTGGAAACACCATATATTTT.

The count of this clone is one. The genes are TRBV23-1 and TRBJ1-5; D may be TRBD1 (6 bases). TRBV23-1 is marked as an open reading frame, function uncertain. The CDR3 covers 14 residues. The V end was cut by 6 bases, the J end by 7 bases, with 16 bases between. CDR3 sequence (DNA): TGCGCCAGCAGCATCAGGGGAAAGGAACAGCCCCAGCATTTT. Its protein is CASSIRGKEQPQHF.

The V and J genes are TRBV19 and TRBJ1-6, with no clear D. V lost 2 bases to trimming and J lost 0 bases, with 14 bases between them. Germline V lookup: CDR1 LNHDA, CDR2 SQIVND (reference sequence). This CDR3 has 18 residues. DNA of the CDR3: TGTGCCAGTAGTATAATAGGGCCTTCTAGCTCCTATAATTCACCCCTCCACTTT. This codes for CASSIIGPSSSYNSPLHF.

The chain recombines TRBV9 with TRBJ1-2; 7 nucleotides align to TRBD1. The ends lost 2 bases at V and 7 bases at J; junction bases unmatched: 11. Germline loops: CDR1 SGDLS, CDR2 YYNGEE. The CDR3 has 15 amino acids. For the CDR3, the DNA is TGTGCCAGCAGCGTGGACAGGTCAACGGTGCGTGGCTACACCTTC. This sequence encodes CASSVDRSTVRGYTF.

The V gene is TRBV7-2, the J gene TRBJ2-7; D gene uncertain. Trimming shortened V by 6 bases and J by 1 base, and 10 bases separated the two germline ends. The CDR3 consists of 13 residues. Germline V gene lookup returns CDR1 SGHTA and CDR2 FQGNSA. Here the CDR3 DNA reads TGTGCCAGCAGTTTGCCCCCTTCCTACGAGCAGTACTTC. The encoded protein is CASSLPPSYEQYF. The whole variable domain, filled in from reference TRBV7-2 and TRBJ2-7, reads GAGVSQSPSNKVTEKGKDVELRCDPISGHTALYWYRQSLGQGLEFLIYFQGNSAPDKSGLPSDRFSAERTGGSVSTLTIQRTQQEDSAVYLCASSLPPSYEQYFGPGTRLTVT.

V and J are TRBV13 and TRBJ1-1; no clear D. Germline V gene lookup returns CDR1 PRHDT and CDR2 FYEKMQ (reference sequence). V shed 5 bases and J shed 10 bases, with 11 bases lying between them. The CDR3 runs 11 residues. The CDR3 region is CASSQSLGAFF. For the CDR3, the DNA is TGTGCCAGCAGCCAAAGCCTCGGAGCTTTCTTT. Full variable domain (rest looked up from reference TRBV13 and TRBJ1-1): AAGVIQSPRHLIKEKRETATLKCYPIPRHDTVYWYQQGPGQDPQFLISFYEKMQSDKGSIPDRFSAQQFSDYHSELNMSSLELGDSALYFCASSQSLGAFFGQGTRLTVV.

The chain is built from TRBV7-9 and TRBJ2-2; a weak D match, TRBD2 (6 bases). The CDR3 covers 16 residues. CDR1 is SEHNR and CDR2 is FQNEAQ in the germline V gene (reference sequence). V shed 4 bases and J shed 0 bases, with 12 bases lying between them. The CDR3 protein is CASSSPLAANTGELFF. Written as DNA, the CDR3 is TGTGCCAGCAGCTCACCACTAGCCGCGAACACCGGGGAGCTGTTTTTT.

This sequence joins TRBV5-4 and TRBJ2-7, with D uncertain. CDR1 and CDR2 (germline): SGHNT, YYREEE (reference sequence). Trimming took 4 bases from V and 5 from J, leaving 7 bases between them. The CDR3 runs to 11 residues. The CDR3 spells CASSGKNEQYF. The DNA for the CDR3 is TGTGCCAGCAGCGGCAAGAACGAGCAGTACTTC.

The chain uses TRBV19 and TRBJ1-3, with D uncertain. Per germline, CDR1 LNHDA and CDR2 SQIVND (reference sequence). The CDR3 length is 15 residues. Trimming pared 5 bases from V and 0 bases from J, leaving 11 bases between. CDR3 DNA sequence: TGTGCCAGTAGTCCCTTCCAATACTCTGGAAACACCATATATTTT. This encodes CASSPFQYSGNTIYF.

This chain links TRBV5-1 with TRBJ2-7; tentative D call: TRBD2 (5 bases). The V gene's germline CDR1 is SGHRS and CDR2 YFSETQ. CDR3 size: 13 residues. Trimming took 2 bases from V and 6 from J, leaving 12 bases between them. In DNA, the CDR3 is TGCGCCAGCAGCTTTAAAGGAGGACCCGAGCAGTACTTC. As protein: CASSFKGGPEQYF.

V is TRBV15 and J is TRBJ1-2, with D possibly being TRBD1 (5 bases). With 2 bases removed from V and 4 bases from J, the gap between germline ends came to 14 bases. The CDR3 runs 15 residues. CDR1 is LNHNV, CDR2 YYDKDF, per germline (reference sequence). The CDR3 coding sequence is TGTGCCACCAGCAGACCCTCAGCAGGGTCCTATGGCTACACCTTC. It encodes CATSRPSAGSYGYTF.

This clone was seen once. V is TRBV5-1 and J is TRBJ2-5; possibly TRBD1 for D (6 bases). V was trimmed by 0 bases and J by 0 bases, leaving 6 bases between them. The CDR3 consists of 14 residues. Germline assignment: CDR1 SGHRS and CDR2 YFSETQ. This chain's CDR3 is CASSLEGDQETQYF. The CDR3 nucleotides read TGCGCCAGCAGCTTGGAGGGGGACCAAGAGACCCAGTACTTC.

V and J are TRBV6-5 and TRBJ2-1, with 7 bases identical to TRBD2. V lost 0 bases to trimming and J lost 5 bases; unmatched junction nucleotides: 4. The CDR3 is 15 residues long. The V gene's germline CDR1 is MNHEY and CDR2 SVGAGI. This chain's CDR3 is CASSYSSGVNNEQFF. In DNA form, the CDR3 reads TGTGCCAGCAGTTACTCGAGCGGGGTGAACAATGAGCAGTTCTTC.

This clone is a singleton in its sample. This chain uses TRBV11-2 with TRBJ2-7, with 14 bases fitting TRBD2. Looked up from germline, CDR1 is SGHAT and CDR2 is FQNNGV. The length of the CDR3 is 17 residues. The junction had 7 bases not matched to a gene; V was cut back by 0 bases and J by 6 bases. The CDR3 loop is CASSLDYWTSGGSEQYF. In DNA form, the CDR3 reads TGTGCCAGCAGCTTAGATTATTGGACTAGCGGGGGGTCCGAGCAGTACTTC. The full variable domain, its missing parts supplied by reference TRBV11-2 and TRBJ2-7, is EAGVAQSPRYKIIEKRQSVAFWCNPISGHATLYWYQQILGQGPKLLIQFQNNGVVDDSQLPKDRFSAERLKGVDSTLKIQPAKLEDSAVYLCASSLDYWTSGGSEQYFGPGTRLTVT.

This clone occurred once. The V and J genes are TRBV5-1 and TRBJ2-7; perhaps TRBD1 as D (5 bases). The germline V gene encodes CDR1 SGHRS and CDR2 YFSETQ. The CDR3 is 15 residues long. V dropped 0 bases and J dropped 3 bases, with 13 bases sitting between them. This chain's CDR3 is CASSLAPDKFYEQYF. The CDR3 DNA follows: TGCGCCAGCAGCTTGGCCCCGGACAAGTTCTACGAGCAGTACTTC.

The chain uses TRBV13 and TRBJ1-5, with D uncertain. Between the trimmed V and J ends, which lost 2 bases and 2 bases, there was a span of 10 bases. This CDR3 has 15 amino acids. Germline lookup yields CDR1 PRHDT and CDR2 FYEKMQ (reference sequence). Here the CDR3 reads CASSLSMQGNQPQHF. For the CDR3, the DNA is TGTGCCAGCAGCTTATCAATGCAGGGCAATCAGCCCCAGCATTTT.

This clone was counted a single time. This sample also contains other DNA sequences that code for the same CDR3. The chain uses TRBV9 and TRBJ1-2, with a tentative D call TRBD1 (6 bases). Trimming pared 0 bases from V and 3 bases from J, leaving 6 bases between. Germline-derived CDR1 and CDR2 are SGDLS and YYNGEE. This CDR3 is built from 13 residues. The CDR3 here is CASSVGTDYGYTF. DNA of the CDR3: TGTGCCAGCAGCGTAGGGACAGACTATGGCTACACCTTC. The whole variable domain, filled in from reference TRBV9 and TRBJ1-2, reads DSGVTQTPKHLITATGQRVTLRCSPRSGDLSVYWYQQSLDQGLQFLIQYYNGEERAKGNILERFSAQQFPDLHSELNLSSLELGDSALYFCASSVGTDYGYTFGSGTRLTVV.

The J gene is TRBJ2-5, the V gene TRBV23-1; the D gene could be TRBD1 or TRBD2 (5 bases each). TRBV23-1 is sorted into the ORF group, with uncertain function. This CDR3 is built from 12 residues. V was cut by 11 bases and J by 11 bases, with 21 bases left in between. The CDR3 is CAATVGVNEQYF. The CDR3 DNA sequence: TGCGCCGCCACGGTGGGGGTAAATGAGCAGTACTTC.

The chain has TRBV5-4 and TRBJ2-5; 9 nucleotides agree with TRBD2. Germline V gives CDR1 SGHNT, CDR2 YYREEE (reference sequence). This CDR3 region has 15 residues. Germline trimming cut 2 bases from V and 5 bases from J; bases unmatched to any gene: 7. The CDR3: CASSFELAGGETQYF. For the CDR3, the DNA is TGTGCCAGCAGCTTTGAACTAGCGGGTGGTGAGACCCAGTACTTC.

V usage is TRBV4-1 and J usage is TRBJ1-1; 8 bases fit TRBD1. Per the germline V gene, CDR1 is MGHRA and CDR2 is YSYEKL. The CDR3 length is 15 residues. The V and J ends lost 0 bases and 3 bases, in that order; junction bases with no gene match: 3. The CDR3 sequence is CASSQEQGADTEAFF. The CDR3 nucleotides read TGCGCCAGCAGCCAAGAGCAGGGGGCTGACACTGAAGCTTTCTTT.

The rearrangement joins TRBV5-4 to TRBJ2-3; D is undetermined. V lost 2 bases to trimming and J lost 7 bases, with 8 bases between them. The CDR3 loop spans 12 amino acids. From germline, CDR1 is SGHNT and CDR2 YYREEE (reference sequence). The CDR3 loop reads CASSFSPNTQYF. In DNA, the CDR3 is TGTGCCAGCAGCTTCAGCCCGAATACGCAGTATTTT.

The genes are TRBV4-1 and TRBJ2-1; weak D call: TRBD2 (6 bases). Germline CDR1 and CDR2: MGHRA and YSYEKL. This CDR3 contains 13 residues. With 0 bases removed from V and 10 bases from J, the gap between germline ends came to 10 bases. In nucleotides, the CDR3 is TGCGCCAGCAGCCAAGATTCGGGGGTAGAGCAGTTCTTC. This translates into CASSQDSGVEQFF.